This TCR beta chain was recovered during a study of Graves' ophthalmopathy and Graves' hyperthyroidism. This clonotype was seen ten or more times. The CDR3 loop spans 15 amino acids. Trimming left V 6 bases short and J 4 bases short, with 18 bases between. Amplification of the TCR beta CDR3 regions used RNA transcripts (as template). HTBI primers were used in a first-round RT-PCR, which preceded a second-round multiplex PCR. TCRdb redid the calling of the multiplex PCR reads with MiXCR, one entry per CDR3 protein. The sample yields 500,000 to 600,000 distinct CDR3 sequences, about two fifths seen once.

The rearrangement uses TRBV12-3 or TRBV12-4 and TRBJ1-1; D gene unclear. The sequence derives from an adult man with Graves' hyperthyroidism. Sequenced material: peripheral blood or thyroid tissue (not recorded which). The CDR3 protein is CASRTLGRFGTEAFF. In DNA, the CDR3 is TGTGCCAGCAGGACCCTAGGACGGTTTGGCACTGAAGCTTTCTTT.